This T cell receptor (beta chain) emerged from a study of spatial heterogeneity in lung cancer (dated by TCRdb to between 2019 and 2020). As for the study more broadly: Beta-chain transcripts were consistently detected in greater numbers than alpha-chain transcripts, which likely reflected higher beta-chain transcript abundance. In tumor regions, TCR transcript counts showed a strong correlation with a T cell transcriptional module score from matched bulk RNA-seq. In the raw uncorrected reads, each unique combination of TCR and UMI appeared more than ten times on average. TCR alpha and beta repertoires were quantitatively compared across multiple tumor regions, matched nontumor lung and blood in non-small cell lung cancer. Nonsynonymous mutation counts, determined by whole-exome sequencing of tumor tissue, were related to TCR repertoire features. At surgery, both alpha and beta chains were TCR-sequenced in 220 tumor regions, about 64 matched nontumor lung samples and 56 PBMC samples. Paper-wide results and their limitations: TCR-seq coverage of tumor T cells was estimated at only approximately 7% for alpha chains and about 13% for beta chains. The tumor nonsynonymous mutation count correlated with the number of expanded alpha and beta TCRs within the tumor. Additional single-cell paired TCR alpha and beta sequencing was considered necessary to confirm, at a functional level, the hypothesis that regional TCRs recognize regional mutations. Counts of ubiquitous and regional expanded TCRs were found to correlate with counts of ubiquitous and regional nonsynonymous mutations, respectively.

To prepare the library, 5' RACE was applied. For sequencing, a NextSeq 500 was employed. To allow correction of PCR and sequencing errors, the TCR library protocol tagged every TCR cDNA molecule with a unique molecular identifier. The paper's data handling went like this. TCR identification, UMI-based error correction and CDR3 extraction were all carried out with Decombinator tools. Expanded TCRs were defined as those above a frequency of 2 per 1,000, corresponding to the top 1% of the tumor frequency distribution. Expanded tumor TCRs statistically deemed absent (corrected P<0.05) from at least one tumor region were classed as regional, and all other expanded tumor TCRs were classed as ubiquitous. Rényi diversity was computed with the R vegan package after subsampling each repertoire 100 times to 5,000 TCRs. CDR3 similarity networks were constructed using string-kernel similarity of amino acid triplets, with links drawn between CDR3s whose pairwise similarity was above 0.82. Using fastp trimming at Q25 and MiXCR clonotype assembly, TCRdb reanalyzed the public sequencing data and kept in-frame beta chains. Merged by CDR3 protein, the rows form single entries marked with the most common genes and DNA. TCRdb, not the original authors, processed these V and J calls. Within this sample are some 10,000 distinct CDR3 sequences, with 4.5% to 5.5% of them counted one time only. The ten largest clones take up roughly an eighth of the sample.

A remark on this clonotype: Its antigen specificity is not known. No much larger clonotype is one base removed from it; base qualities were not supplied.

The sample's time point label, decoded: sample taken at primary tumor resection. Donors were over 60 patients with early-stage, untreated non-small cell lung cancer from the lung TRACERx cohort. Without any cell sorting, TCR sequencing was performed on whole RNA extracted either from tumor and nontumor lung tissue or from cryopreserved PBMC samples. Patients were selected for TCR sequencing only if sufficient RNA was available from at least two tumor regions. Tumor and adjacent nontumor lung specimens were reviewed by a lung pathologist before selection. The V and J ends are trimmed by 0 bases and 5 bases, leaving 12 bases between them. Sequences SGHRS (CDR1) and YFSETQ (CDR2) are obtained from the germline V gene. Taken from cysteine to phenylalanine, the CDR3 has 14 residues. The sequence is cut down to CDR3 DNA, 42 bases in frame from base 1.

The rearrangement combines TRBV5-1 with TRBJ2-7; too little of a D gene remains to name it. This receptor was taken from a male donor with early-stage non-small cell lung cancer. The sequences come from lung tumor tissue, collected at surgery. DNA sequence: TGCGCCAGCAGCTTGGGGGCAGGCCGGGACGAGCAGTACTTC. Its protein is CASSLGAGRDEQYF.